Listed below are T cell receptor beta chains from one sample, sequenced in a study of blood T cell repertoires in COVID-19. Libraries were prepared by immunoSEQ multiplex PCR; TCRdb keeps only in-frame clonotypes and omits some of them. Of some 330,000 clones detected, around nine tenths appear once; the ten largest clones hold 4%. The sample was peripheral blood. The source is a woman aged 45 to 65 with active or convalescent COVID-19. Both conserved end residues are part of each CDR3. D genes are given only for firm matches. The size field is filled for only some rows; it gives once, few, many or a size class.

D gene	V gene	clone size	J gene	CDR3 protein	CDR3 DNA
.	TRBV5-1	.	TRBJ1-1	CASSLAGYTEAFF	TGCGCCAGCAGCTTGGCAGGGTACACTGAAGCTTTCTTT
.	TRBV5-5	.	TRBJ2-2	CASSPGAGTTGELFF	TGTGCCAGCAGCCCGGGAGCCGGGACCACCGGGGAGCTGTTTTTT
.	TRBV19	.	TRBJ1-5	CASRSGGSSNQPQHF	TGTGCCAGCCGGAGCGGCGGCAGTTCCAATCAGCCCCAGCATTTT
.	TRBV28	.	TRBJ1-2	CASSFQIGYTF	TGTGCCAGCAGTTTTCAGATTGGCTACACCTTC
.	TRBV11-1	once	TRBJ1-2	CASSLRVVGGDGYTF	TGTGCCAGCAGCCTCAGGGTGGTGGGGGGGGATGGCTACACCTTC
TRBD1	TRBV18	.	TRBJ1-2	CASSPGQGDLYGYTF	TGTGCCAGCTCACCCGGACAGGGGGACCTCTATGGCTACACCTTC
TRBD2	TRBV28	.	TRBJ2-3	CASSSTSGTTTDTQYF	TGTGCCAGCAGTTCAACTAGCGGAACTACCACAGATACGCAGTATTTT
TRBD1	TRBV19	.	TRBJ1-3	CASSRTDRASGNTIYF	TGTGCCAGTAGTCGAACCGACAGGGCCTCTGGAAACACCATATATTTT
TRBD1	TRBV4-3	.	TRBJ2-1	CASSQELWSPGQGPGEQFF	TGCGCCAGCAGCCAAGAGTTGTGGTCCCCGGGACAGGGTCCGGGTGAGCAGTTCTTC
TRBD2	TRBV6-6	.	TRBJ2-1	CASSFGSGASYNEQFF	TGTGCCAGCAGTTTCGGTAGCGGGGCGTCCTACAATGAGCAGTTCTTC
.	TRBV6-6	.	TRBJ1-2	CASSSQGKRTNYGYTF	TGTGCCAGCAGTTCACAGGGCAAGAGGACTAACTATGGCTACACCTTC
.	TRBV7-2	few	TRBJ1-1	CASSLGLLMVNTEAFF	TGTGCCAGCAGCTTAGGACTACTGATGGTGAACACTGAAGCTTTCTTT
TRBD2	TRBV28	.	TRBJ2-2	CASSLVAGGTGELFF	TGTGCCAGCAGTTTAGTAGCGGGGGGGACCGGGGAGCTGTTTTTT
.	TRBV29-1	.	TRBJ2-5	CSVEKETQYF	TGCAGCGTGGAGAAGGAGACCCAGTACTTC
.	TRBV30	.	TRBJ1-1	CAWGQGSTEAFF	TGTGCCTGGGGCCAGGGGAGCACTGAAGCTTTCTTT
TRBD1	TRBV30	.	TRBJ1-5	CAWSPKKETGLNQPQHF	TGTGCCTGGAGTCCTAAGAAGGAGACAGGGCTGAATCAGCCCCAGCATTTT
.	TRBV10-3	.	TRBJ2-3	CAISESRRVPDTQYF	TGTGCCATCAGTGAGTCGAGGAGGGTGCCAGATACGCAGTATTTT
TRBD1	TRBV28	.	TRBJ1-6	CASSPIGQGSNSPLHF	TGTGCCAGCAGCCCTATCGGACAGGGGTCAAATTCACCCCTCCACTTT